Listed here are 31 T cell receptor beta chains from one sample, sequenced in a study of CD8 T cells in ankylosing spondylitis. Broader study findings: A TCR beta motif of roughly 8 highly homologous variants appeared characteristic of ankylosing spondylitis blood.

TCRdb re-analysed the 5' RACE reads in MiXCR, keeping a single row per CDR3 protein. The table lists about 330,000 distinct CDR3 sequences, around 7.6% of them singletons. These receptors lack a known antigen. The sequenced material came from blood, either unsorted or a sorted T cell fraction (not recorded which). Receptors originate from a male donor with ankylosing spondylitis.

The chain is built from TRBV2 and TRBJ2-3, with 9 bases fitting TRBD2. The V gene end was trimmed by 8 bases and the J gene end by 0 bases; junction bases not matched to a gene: 15. This CDR3 spans 18 amino acids. Germline assignment: CDR1 SNHLY and CDR2 FYNNEI. CDR3: CASHPDGREGASTDTQYF. For the CDR3, the DNA is TGTGCCAGCCATCCCGATGGGCGGGAGGGAGCGAGCACAGATACGCAGTATTTT.

The chain employs TRBV28 and TRBJ2-2; the D is unclear. CDR1 and CDR2 from the germline V gene are MDHEN and SYDVKM. Trimming stripped 7 bases from V and 2 bases from J, with 8 bases between. There are 13 residues in the CDR3. Here the CDR3 reads CASNPYNTGELFF. CDR3 DNA: TGTGCCAGCAACCCTTATAACACCGGGGAGCTGTTTTTT.

The sample holds a few counts of this clonotype. The V call is TRBV9, the J call TRBJ2-3; the D gene is possibly TRBD2 (5 bases). CDR3 length equals 14 residues. Trimming removed 3 bases from V and 1 base from J, with 9 bases in between. Per germline, CDR1 SGDLS and CDR2 YYNGEE. CDR3 DNA: TGTGCCAGCAGCGCCCGGGAACGCACAGATACGCAGTATTTT. Its protein product is CASSARERTDTQYF.

This clonotype was seen more than once but under ten times. The J gene is TRBJ2-1, the V gene TRBV29-1; no clear D gene. The V gene lost 3 bases and the J gene lost 6 bases, with 12 bases spanning the gap. The CDR3 length is 13 residues. Germline V lookup: CDR1 SQVTM, CDR2 ANQGSEA. CDR3 DNA sequence: TGCAGCGTTGAGTCGGGCGGAGCCAATGAGCAGTTCTTC. Translated: CSVESGGANEQFF.

The V call is TRBV5-1, the J call TRBJ2-1; 8 bases match TRBD1. The CDR3 is made up of 15 amino acids. CDR1 SGHRS and CDR2 YFSETQ come from the germline V gene. With V trimmed by 0 bases and J by 7 bases, 6 bases remained unmatched. DNA for the CDR3: TGCGCCAGCAGCTTGGAACAGGGGGTAGTGAATGAGCAGTTCTTC. The encoded protein is CASSLEQGVVNEQFF.

This clonotype was seen repeatedly, ten times or more. CDR3 region: CSVQNSGTSGRSYEQYF. CDR3 in DNA: TGCAGCGTCCAAAACTCCGGGACTAGCGGGAGGTCCTACGAGCAGTACTTC. This chain uses TRBV29-1 with TRBJ2-7; 15 bases are a match to TRBD2. Germline loops: CDR1 SQVTM, CDR2 ANQGSEA. The CDR3 sequence is 17 residues long. The junction had 10 bases not matched to a gene; V was cut back by 6 bases and J by 1 base.

J is TRBJ1-2 and V is TRBV7-3; the D gene is possibly TRBD1 (5 bases). V was cut by 5 bases and J by 6 bases, with 19 bases left in between. The CDR3 loop spans 15 amino acids. Germline loops: CDR1 SGHTA, CDR2 FQGTGA. CDR3 coding DNA: TGTGCCAGCAGCCCACGGGACGCGACGGCTGATGGCTACACCTTC. Residues: CASSPRDATADGYTF.

The V and J genes are TRBV7-9 and TRBJ2-7; 9 nucleotides agree with TRBD1. The germline gives CDR1 SEHNR, CDR2 FQNEAQ (reference sequence). Unmatched junction bases numbered 8, after V lost 5 bases and J lost 3 bases. This CDR3 has 15 amino acids. CDR3 region: CASSKLQTGGYEQYF. CDR3 coding DNA: TGTGCCAGCAGCAAGCTCCAGACAGGGGGCTACGAGCAGTACTTC.

V and J are TRBV12-3 or TRBV12-4 and TRBJ1-5; D unclear. The length of the CDR3 is 13 residues. The germline V and J ends were trimmed by 1 base and 7 bases, with 8 bases remaining between them. The CDR3, as DNA: TGTGCCAGCAGTTTAGACATAAGACAGCCCCAGCATTTT. It specifies CASSLDIRQPQHF.

A word on this clonotype: A single base separates this from a much larger clone, so it may be a read error. J is TRBJ2-1 and V is TRBV6-1; D is unclear. Germline CDR1 reads MNHNS; CDR2 reads SASEGT. V dropped 8 bases and J dropped 11 bases, with 13 bases sitting between them. The CDR3 extends over 11 amino acids. In DNA, the CDR3 is TGTGCCAGCCTAGGCTGGAATCAGCAGTTCTTC. Its translation: CASLGWNQQFF.

This clonotype occurred a few times. The rearrangement joins TRBV6-2 or TRBV6-3 to TRBJ2-7; D gene unclear. The V gene's germline CDR1 is MNHEY and CDR2 SVGEGT. The CDR3 contains 13 residues. V lost 6 bases, J lost 2 bases, and 11 bases lay in between. CDR3 sequence reads: CASRKLVTYEQYF. The CDR3 coding sequence is TGTGCCAGCAGGAAGCTGGTTACCTACGAGCAGTACTTC.

The chain has TRBV6-6 and TRBJ2-7; D is undetermined. Trimming shortened V by 2 bases and J by 5 bases, and 7 bases separated the two germline ends. The germline CDR1 and CDR2 sequences are MNHNY and SVGAGI (reference sequence). This CDR3 is 12 amino acids long. The CDR3 DNA reads as TGTGCCAGCAGTTACCGTGGGCACGAGCAGTACTTC. As protein: CASSYRGHEQYF.

For this clonotype: This sequence may be a read error, since a much larger clone differs from it by one base. The chain employs TRBV5-6 and TRBJ2-1, with 12 bases matching TRBD2. V lost 4 bases and J lost 2; bases outside the gene matches: 7. The CDR3 loop spans 17 amino acids. Germline lookup yields CDR1 SGHDT and CDR2 YYEEEE. The CDR3, as DNA: TGTGCCAGCAGCCCCGGACTAGCGGGATGCCCCTACAATGAGCAGTTCTTC. This codes for CASSPGLAGCPYNEQFF.

Ten or more counts support this clonotype. The V call is TRBV4-2, the J call TRBJ2-1, with D unresolved. CDR3 length: 16 residues. CDR1 is LGHNA and CDR2 is YNFKEQ in the germline V gene. V dropped 5 bases and J dropped 0 bases, with 14 bases sitting between them. CDR3 sequence (DNA): TGTGCCAGCAGCACCTATAAGTCGAGCTCCTACAATGAGCAGTTCTTC. This sequence encodes CASSTYKSSSYNEQFF.

The chain is built from TRBV12-3 or TRBV12-4 and TRBJ2-1; D perhaps matches TRBD1 (8 bases). The CDR3 length is 16 residues. Trimming removed 6 bases at V and 3 bases at J, with 18 bases between. This chain's CDR3 is CASSLWEGQDYNEQFF. The CDR3 nucleotides read TGTGCCAGCAGCCTATGGGAGGGACAGGACTACAATGAGCAGTTCTTC.

This clonotype occurred many times. The V and J genes are TRBV6-1 and TRBJ2-7; no firm D call. Trimming pared 3 bases from V and 1 base from J, leaving 16 bases between. This CDR3 spans 16 amino acids. CDR1 is MNHNS and CDR2 is SASEGT in the germline V gene. The CDR3 loop reads CASSEIGVSGSYEQYF. CDR3 DNA: TGTGCCAGCAGTGAGATCGGTGTGAGTGGTTCCTACGAGCAGTACTTC.

This clonotype showed up just a few times. The V and J genes are TRBV3-1 and TRBJ2-1; either TRBD1 or TRBD2 may fit D (5 bases each). CDR1 is LGHDT, CDR2 YNNKEL, per germline (reference sequence). This CDR3 is built from 16 residues. V gave up 4 bases and J gave up 4 bases, with 17 bases separating them. CDR3 nucleotide sequence: TGTGCCAGCAGCCCAGGGTGGTCGGGGCTGTACAATGAGCAGTTCTTC. Translation gives CASSPGWSGLYNEQFF.

This clonotype was seen only a few times. The rearrangement uses TRBV29-1 and TRBJ2-7; D is unclear. The germline V and J ends were trimmed by 7 bases and 0 bases, with 10 bases remaining between them. Germline V gene data show CDR1 as SQVTM and CDR2 as ANQGSEA. The CDR3 contains 12 residues. The CDR3 protein is CSALDVSYEQYF. The CDR3 nucleotides are TGCAGCGCCCTGGATGTCTCCTACGAGCAGTACTTC.

This clonotype was picked up a small number of times. This sequence joins TRBV4-2 and TRBJ1-5, with 7 bases fitting TRBD1. The junction had 5 bases not matched to a gene; V was cut back by 1 base and J by 2 bases. The CDR3 is made up of 16 amino acids. The V gene's germline CDR1 is LGHNA and CDR2 YNFKEQ. The CDR3 loop reads CASSQGNRGGNQPQHF. The CDR3 DNA reads TGTGCCAGCAGCCAAGGTAACAGGGGTGGCAATCAGCCCCAGCATTTT.

This clonotype was observed many times. One end of the junction is discordant with germline, which a read error may explain. The chain joins TRBV5-1 to TRBJ2-1; D is unresolved. Germline CDR1 and CDR2: SGHRS and YFSETQ. This CDR3 contains 15 residues. CDR3 region: CASSLGLSSYNEQFF. In DNA, the CDR3 is TGTGCCAGCAGCCTAGGCTTGAGCTCCTACAATGAGCAGTTCTTC.

V is TRBV29-1 and J is TRBJ2-7, with D perhaps matching TRBD2 (5 bases). The CDR3 length is 14 residues. Per the germline V gene, CDR1 is SQVTM and CDR2 is ANQGSEA. Trimming stripped 4 bases from V and 2 bases from J, with 15 bases between. CDR3 in amino acids: CSVVRPGTTYEQYF. In nucleotides, the CDR3 is TGCAGCGTTGTCAGGCCGGGAACCACCTACGAGCAGTACTTC.

This clonotype was observed many times. CDR3 sequence (DNA): TGCGCCAGCAGCTTGGCCGCCCCAGGGACTCACTATGGCTACACCTTC. This codes for CASSLAAPGTHYGYTF. The chain employs TRBV5-1 and TRBJ1-2; TRBD1 is a possible D gene (5 bases). Per germline, CDR1 SGHRS and CDR2 YFSETQ. V lost 0 bases and J 3 bases, leaving 15 bases between the germline ends. The CDR3 extends over 16 amino acids.

In its sample, this clonotype was seen many times. The chain is built from TRBV7-9 and TRBJ1-1; a weak D match, TRBD1 (6 bases). This CDR3 has 17 residues. The V end lost 5 bases, the J end lost 7 bases, and 26 bases lay between the germline ends. Per the germline V gene, CDR1 is SEHNR and CDR2 is FQNEAQ (reference sequence). CDR3: CASSITRAGLRGLEAFF. CDR3 in DNA: TGTGCCAGCAGCATAACGCGGGCAGGGTTACGGGGGCTTGAAGCTTTCTTT.

The chain is built from TRBV20-1 and TRBJ1-5; D gene uncertain. Per the germline V gene, CDR1 is DFQATT and CDR2 is SNEGSKA (reference sequence). The V end was cut by 4 bases, the J end by 3 bases, with 13 bases between. The CDR3 length is 14 residues. DNA for the CDR3: TGCAGTGCTATGGGCTCGGGCCCCAATCAGCCCCAGCATTTT. This codes for CSAMGSGPNQPQHF.

Here the CDR3 reads CASSLMGQGAWQPQHF. The CDR3 DNA follows: TGTGCCAGCAGCTTAATGGGACAGGGGGCATGGCAGCCCCAGCATTTT. This chain links TRBV7-2 with TRBJ1-5; 12 bases agree with TRBD1. The germline gives CDR1 SGHTA, CDR2 FQGNSA. The CDR3 covers 16 residues. V shed 2 bases, J shed 7 bases, and the junction held 6 bases outside the gene matches.

This clonotype was observed many times. The chain recombines TRBV5-1 with TRBJ2-1; 10 bases align to TRBD1. The CDR3 sequence is 17 residues long. The trim removed 3 bases at V and 3 bases at J, leaving 9 bases unmatched. In germline, CDR1 is SGHRS, CDR2 YFSETQ. This CDR3 is CASSWDRGSGSYNEQFF. CDR3 nucleotide sequence: TGCGCCAGCAGCTGGGACAGGGGTAGCGGAAGCTACAATGAGCAGTTCTTC.

In its sample, this clonotype was seen many times. The V gene is TRBV12-3 or TRBV12-4, the J gene TRBJ2-7; 7 bases map to TRBD1. The CDR3 runs to 14 residues. After removal of 5 bases from V and 2 bases from J, the junction contained 6 bases not matched to a gene. CDR3 DNA sequence: TGTGCCAGCAGTCCTCGGGACAGACCCTACGAGCAGTACTTC. It translates to CASSPRDRPYEQYF.

J is TRBJ1-5 and V is TRBV19; a possible D gene is TRBD1 (6 bases). Germline CDR1 reads LNHDA; CDR2 reads SQIVND (reference sequence). CDR3 length: 12 amino acids. V lost 5 bases and J lost 7, with 9 bases in between. This chain's CDR3 is CASSHRVQPQHF. The CDR3 region has the DNA TGTGCCAGTAGTCACAGGGTACAGCCCCAGCATTTT.

This clonotype was counted between two and nine times. This sequence joins TRBV7-2 and TRBJ1-1; the D gene is possibly TRBD1 (5 bases). The ends were cut back, 5 bases at V and 10 bases at J, with 14 bases in the middle. Germline V CDR1 and CDR2: SGHTA, FQGNSA. There are 12 residues in the CDR3. The CDR3 DNA reads as TGTGCCAGCAGCCCGGGTTTTCAGGGAGCTTTCTTT. This sequence encodes CASSPGFQGAFF. Drawing the rest from reference TRBV7-2 and TRBJ1-1, the complete variable domain is GAGVSQSPSNKVTEKGKDVELRCDPISGHTALYWYRQSLGQGLEFLIYFQGNSAPDKSGLPSDRFSAERTGGSVSTLTIQRTQQEDSAVYLCASSPGFQGAFFGQGTRLTVV.

Many counts were recorded for this clonotype. J is TRBJ1-1 and V is TRBV10-3, with 10 positions matching TRBD1. Germline CDR1 and CDR2: ENHRY and SYGVKD. The CDR3 is 18 residues long. V lost 4 bases and J lost 1; bases outside the gene matches: 12. The CDR3 loop is CAISGSPGTGARNTEAFF. For the CDR3, the DNA is TGTGCCATCAGTGGATCCCCCGGGACAGGGGCGAGGAACACTGAAGCTTTCTTT.

This clonotype was seen many times. V gene TRBV29-1 combines with J gene TRBJ2-6; no definite D call. CDR3 size: 14 residues. Germline assignment: CDR1 SQVTM and CDR2 ANQGSEA. V was clipped by 5 bases and J by 0 bases, with 8 bases between them. In DNA, the CDR3 is TGCAGCGTTCCTGGGGTCTCTGGGGCCAACGTCCTGACTTTC. Protein: CSVPGVSGANVLTF.